This passage covers 26 T cell receptor beta chains from one sample sequenced in a study of T cells in Graves' hyperthyroidism and ophthalmopathy. From RNA transcripts, TCR beta CDR3 regions were amplified. A first-round RT-PCR of the TCR CDR3 used the HTBI primer set. TCRdb itself ran the multiplex PCR reads through MiXCR, one entry per CDR3 protein. Of about 560,000 distinct CDR3 sequences detected, over 15% appear once; the ten largest clones hold about 17%. Sequencing was done on a sample of blood. These receptor sequences come from a young woman with Graves' hyperthyroidism.

This clonotype was counted at least ten times. The V and J genes are TRBV12-3 or TRBV12-4 and TRBJ1-1; D remains ambiguous. CDR3 size: 13 residues. Trimming pared 3 bases from V and 5 bases from J, leaving 10 bases between. In DNA, the CDR3 is TGTGCCAGCAGTTTTAGCGGAGTGACTGAAGCTTTCTTT. This translates into CASSFSGVTEAFF.

The rearrangement joins TRBV20-1 to TRBJ1-5; 7 bases match TRBD1. CDR1 is DFQATT, CDR2 SNEGSKA, per germline (reference sequence). There are 16 residues in the CDR3. The trim removed 0 bases at V and 3 bases at J, leaving 8 bases unmatched. CDR3 protein: CSARDKGTAVNQPQHF. CDR3 bases: TGCAGTGCTAGAGATAAGGGGACAGCGGTCAATCAGCCCCAGCATTTT.

The V call is TRBV27, the J call TRBJ2-1, with 9 bases that match TRBD1. Germline-derived CDR1 and CDR2 are MNHEY and SMNVEV (reference sequence). The CDR3 is 14 residues long. J lost 8 bases, V lost 0 bases, and 2 bases had no gene match. The chain's CDR3 is CASSLSGQGYEQFF. CDR3 bases: TGTGCCAGCAGTTTATCCGGACAGGGGTATGAGCAGTTCTTC.

As concerns this clonotype: This may come from a read error, since a much larger clone is one base off. The gene calls are TRBV24-1 and TRBJ2-3; D remains ambiguous. The germline gives CDR1 KGHDR, CDR2 SFDVKD. CDR3 length equals 11 residues. Trimming removed 5 bases from V and 2 bases from J, with 1 base in between. The CDR3 DNA follows: TGTGCCACCAGTGTCACAGATACGCAGTATTTT. It encodes CATSVTDTQYF.

This clonotype was found many times. CDR3: CASSEDHVGEQFF. DNA for the CDR3: TGTGCCAGCAGTGAAGATCATGTAGGTGAGCAGTTCTTC. The chain uses TRBV6-1 and TRBJ2-1; D is undetermined. In germline, CDR1 is MNHNS, CDR2 SASEGT. V shed 1 base and J shed 9 bases, with 10 bases lying between them. This CDR3 has 13 residues.

This clonotype has ten or more counts. The chain links TRBV28 to TRBJ1-2; D not resolved. Trimming pared 8 bases from V and 8 bases from J, leaving 12 bases between. CDR3 length: 11 amino acids. In germline, CDR1 is MDHEN, CDR2 SYDVKM. The CDR3 bases are TGTGCCAGCGGTAGGGTCGAGGGCTACACCTTC. Encoded protein: CASGRVEGYTF.

This clonotype showed up many times. This rearrangement joins TRBV20-1 to TRBJ1-6; TRBD1 matches at 7 bases. The CDR3 consists of 16 residues. The germline gives CDR1 DFQATT, CDR2 SNEGSKA (reference sequence). The V gene end was trimmed by 4 bases and the J gene end by 9 bases; junction bases not matched to a gene: 15. CDR3 DNA sequence: TGCAGTGCTATTGCCGCCAGACAGGGAGATCGTTCACCCCTCCACTTT. Translating it yields CSAIAARQGDRSPLHF.

This clonotype has only a few counts. V gene TRBV29-1 combines with J gene TRBJ1-2, with D unclear. CDR1 and CDR2 (germline): SQVTM, ANQGSEA. The length of the CDR3 is 12 residues. Trimming pared 3 bases from V and 2 bases from J, leaving 7 bases between. The CDR3 loop reads CSVDGRNYGYTF. The CDR3 coding sequence is TGCAGCGTTGACGGCAGAAACTATGGCTACACCTTC.

This clonotype has ten or more counts. V and J are TRBV20-1 and TRBJ2-1, with 8 nucleotides matching TRBD1. Germline V gives CDR1 DFQATT, CDR2 SNEGSKA (reference sequence). The V and J ends lost 2 bases and 0 bases, in that order; junction bases with no gene match: 9. CDR3 length: 17 amino acids. The CDR3 nucleotides read TGCAGTGCTAGAAGGACAGGGAAGGTAGGCTCCTACAATGAGCAGTTCTTC. It encodes CSARRTGKVGSYNEQFF.

This clonotype was observed at least ten times. The chain recombines TRBV12-3 or TRBV12-4 with TRBJ2-5; TRBD1 matches 7 bases. This CDR3 has 14 residues. The V gene end was trimmed by 6 bases and the J gene end by 7 bases; junction bases not matched to a gene: 11. Here the CDR3 DNA reads TGTGCCAGCAGCTTGGGACAGCCCTCGGGGACCCAGTACTTC. Translated, it gives CASSLGQPSGTQYF.

Ten or more counts support this clonotype. The CDR3 is CASSLGTGSLYQETQYF. As DNA, the CDR3 is TGTGCCAGCAGTTTGGGGACAGGGTCCCTGTACCAAGAGACCCAGTACTTC. The chain uses TRBV12-3 or TRBV12-4 and TRBJ2-5; 9 bases match TRBD1. V shed 3 bases, J shed 0 bases, and the junction held 8 bases outside the gene matches. There are 17 residues in the CDR3.

This clonotype was picked up many times. The V and J genes are TRBV12-3 or TRBV12-4 and TRBJ2-7, with 12 bases fitting TRBD2. After removal of 5 bases from V and 13 bases from J, the junction contained 9 bases not matched to a gene. The CDR3 runs to 13 residues. The CDR3 DNA is TGTGCCAGCAGTCCCGGACTAGCGGGGCCCGGCTACTTC. Translating gives CASSPGLAGPGYF.

The sample holds a few counts of this clonotype. This chain uses TRBV3-1 with TRBJ2-5; a weak D match, TRBD2 (5 bases). Trimming cost V 6 bases and J 5 bases, with 19 bases left between them. The germline V gene encodes CDR1 LGHDT and CDR2 YNNKEL (reference sequence). The CDR3 totals 15 residues. The CDR3 DNA sequence: TGTGCCAGCAGGCAACTAGTGGGTTTGCGGGAGACCCAGTACTTC. It translates to CASRQLVGLRETQYF.

This clonotype was counted many times. This chain's CDR3 is CASSLVVEWNTEAFF. DNA of the CDR3: TGTGCCAGCAGCTTAGTTGTGGAATGGAACACTGAAGCTTTCTTT. The chain links TRBV7-2 to TRBJ1-1; D gene uncertain. In germline, CDR1 is SGHTA, CDR2 FQGNSA. The CDR3 totals 15 residues. Trimming took 1 base from V and 1 from J, leaving 10 bases between them.

The chain is built from TRBV27 and TRBJ2-2; D is perhaps TRBD2 (6 bases). V lost 2 bases to trimming and J lost 5 bases, with 12 bases between them. This CDR3 is built from 15 residues. Per the germline V gene, CDR1 is MNHEY and CDR2 is SMNVEV (reference sequence). DNA of the CDR3: TGTGCCAGCAGTTTAGTGACTGGGGGGACCGGGGAGCTGTTTTTT. This gives the protein CASSLVTGGTGELFF.

This clonotype came up many times. The chain recombines TRBV12-3 or TRBV12-4 with TRBJ1-2; unclear D gene. Trimming cost V 8 bases and J 3 bases, with 7 bases left between them. The CDR3 sequence is 11 residues long. CDR3: CASEGDYGYTF. DNA of the CDR3: TGTGCCAGCGAGGGTGACTATGGCTACACCTTC.

This clonotype was seen ten or more times. J is TRBJ2-3 and V is TRBV24-1, with 7 nucleotides matching TRBD1. CDR3 length: 17 amino acids. The V segment lost 1 base and the J segment 0 bases; nucleotides outside the gene matches: 6. The germline V gene has CDR1 KGHDR and CDR2 SFDVKD. The CDR3 here is CATSDFSTGASTDTQYF. DNA for the CDR3: TGTGCCACCAGTGATTTCAGTACAGGGGCCAGCACAGATACGCAGTATTTT.

This clonotype has ten or more counts. The rearrangement uses TRBV20-1 and TRBJ2-1, with 13 bases aligning to TRBD2. Losses at the gene ends were 6 bases for V and 4 bases for J; bases not matched to a gene: 6. The CDR3 has 15 residues. Germline V lookup: CDR1 DFQATT, CDR2 SNEGSKA (reference sequence). The CDR3 protein is CSAEGLAGVYNEQFF. In nucleotides, the CDR3 is TGCAGTGCCGAAGGACTAGCGGGAGTGTACAATGAGCAGTTCTTC.

This clonotype was seen a few times. CDR3 nucleotides: TGTGCCAGCTCACCAGGGACTAGGACCTACGAGCAGTACTTC. Translation: CASSPGTRTYEQYF. V gene TRBV18 combines with J gene TRBJ2-7; 8 bases are shared with TRBD2. The CDR3 runs 14 residues. Germline values: CDR1 KGHSH, CDR2 LQKENI. The V segment lost 2 bases and the J segment 2 bases; nucleotides outside the gene matches: 2.

This clonotype occurred once. The chain employs TRBV6-1 and TRBJ2-1; no clear D. Judging by the DNA end, TRBJ2-7 fits better; the J call may be wrong. The CDR3 contains 11 residues. From germline, CDR1 is MNHNS and CDR2 SASEGT. This CDR3 is CASSAYSEQYF. The CDR3 DNA sequence: TGTGCCAGCAGTGCCTACAGTGAGCAGTACTTC.

The chain recombines TRBV5-1 with TRBJ1-2; no clear D. The ends were cut back, 3 bases at V and 6 bases at J, with 15 bases in the middle. This CDR3 contains 14 residues. Germline V gives CDR1 SGHRS, CDR2 YFSETQ. The CDR3 reads CASSSPRRSDGYTF. The CDR3 DNA follows: TGCGCCAGCAGCTCCCCCCGCCGGTCCGATGGCTACACCTTC.

This clonotype has at least ten counts. This rearrangement joins TRBV12-3 or TRBV12-4 to TRBJ2-5; TRBD2 matches 15 bases. The V and J ends lost 5 bases and 2 bases, in that order; junction bases with no gene match: 9. The CDR3 consists of 18 residues. CDR3 loop: CASSPGTSGGLRQETQYF. For the CDR3, the DNA is TGTGCCAGCAGTCCGGGGACTAGCGGGGGGCTTAGGCAAGAGACCCAGTACTTC.

This sequence joins TRBV6-5 and TRBJ2-4; 7 bases are shared with TRBD1. Germline V gene sequence: CDR1 MNHEY, CDR2 SVGAGI. After removal of 0 bases from V and 7 bases from J, the junction contained 6 bases not matched to a gene. The CDR3 consists of 15 residues. The CDR3 nucleotides read TGTGCCAGCAGTTACTCGAAGGGGGCAGGGAACATTCAGTACTTC. Translating gives CASSYSKGAGNIQYF.

DNA of the CDR3: TGTGCCAGCGAGGCACCGGGACAGGGTAGAGGGGAGCAGTACTTC. This gives the protein CASEAPGQGRGEQYF. The chain employs TRBV2 and TRBJ2-7; 9 nucleotides align to TRBD1. Trimming at V came to 8 bases and at J to 7 bases, leaving 15 bases not matched to a gene. The CDR3 loop spans 15 amino acids. Germline-derived CDR1 and CDR2 are SNHLY and FYNNEI.

J is TRBJ2-7 and V is TRBV27; maybe TRBD1 (5 bases). Germline-derived CDR1 and CDR2 are MNHEY and SMNVEV (reference sequence). V was shortened by 8 bases and J by 3 bases, with 17 bases between the two germline ends. The CDR3 spans 14 residues. CDR3 in DNA: TGTGCCAGCTCCCCGTCAAGACAGTACTACGAGCAGTACTTC. This gives the protein CASSPSRQYYEQYF.

The chain employs TRBV7-9 and TRBJ2-2, with D perhaps matching TRBD1 (6 bases). The germline gives CDR1 SEHNR, CDR2 FQNEAQ (reference sequence). Trimming took off 4 bases at V and 6 bases at J, with 9 bases between the two ends. The length of the CDR3 is 13 residues. The CDR3 DNA follows: TGTGCCAGCAGCTACAGGGCGGCCGGGGAGCTGTTTTTT. Residues: CASSYRAAGELFF.